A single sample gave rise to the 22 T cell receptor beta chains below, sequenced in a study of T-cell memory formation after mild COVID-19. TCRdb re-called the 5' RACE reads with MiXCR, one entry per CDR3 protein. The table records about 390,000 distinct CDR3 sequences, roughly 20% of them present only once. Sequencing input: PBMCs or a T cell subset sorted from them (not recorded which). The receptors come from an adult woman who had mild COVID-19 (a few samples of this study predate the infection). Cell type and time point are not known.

The CDR3 DNA reads TGTGCCAGCAGCTTAAGGGGCCGGAGCTCCTACGAGCAGTACTTC. Its translation is CASSLRGRSSYEQYF. The chain has TRBV13 and TRBJ2-7; TRBD1 might be the D (5 bases). This CDR3 contains 15 residues. Trimming removed 2 bases at V and 0 bases at J, with 11 bases between. Germline V gene lookup returns CDR1 PRHDT and CDR2 FYEKMQ (reference sequence).

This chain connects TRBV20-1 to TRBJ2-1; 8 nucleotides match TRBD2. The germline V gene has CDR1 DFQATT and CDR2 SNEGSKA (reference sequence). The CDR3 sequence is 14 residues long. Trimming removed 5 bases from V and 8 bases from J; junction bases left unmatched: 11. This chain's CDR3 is CSAAGLALVDEQFF. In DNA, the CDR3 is TGCAGTGCTGCCGGACTAGCCCTTGTCGATGAGCAGTTCTTC.

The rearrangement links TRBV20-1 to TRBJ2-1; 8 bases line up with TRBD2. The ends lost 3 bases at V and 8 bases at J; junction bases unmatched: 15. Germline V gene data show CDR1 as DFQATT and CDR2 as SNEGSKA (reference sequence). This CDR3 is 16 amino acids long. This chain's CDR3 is CSAREFGLASDYEQFF. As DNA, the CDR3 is TGCAGTGCTAGGGAGTTCGGACTAGCCTCAGACTATGAGCAGTTCTTC.

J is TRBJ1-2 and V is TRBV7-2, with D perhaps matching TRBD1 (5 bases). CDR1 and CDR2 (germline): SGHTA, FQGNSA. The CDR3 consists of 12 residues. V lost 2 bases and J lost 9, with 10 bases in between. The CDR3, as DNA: TGTGCCAGCAGCTTAATGGGACGGAGCTACACCTTC. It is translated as CASSLMGRSYTF.

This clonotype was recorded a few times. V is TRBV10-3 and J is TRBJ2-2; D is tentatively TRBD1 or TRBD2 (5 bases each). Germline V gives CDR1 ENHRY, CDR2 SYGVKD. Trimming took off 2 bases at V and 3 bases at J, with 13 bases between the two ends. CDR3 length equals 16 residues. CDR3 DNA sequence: TGTGCCATCAGTGAGGGGGGAGACAGATACACCGGGGAGCTGTTTTTT. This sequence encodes CAISEGGDRYTGELFF.

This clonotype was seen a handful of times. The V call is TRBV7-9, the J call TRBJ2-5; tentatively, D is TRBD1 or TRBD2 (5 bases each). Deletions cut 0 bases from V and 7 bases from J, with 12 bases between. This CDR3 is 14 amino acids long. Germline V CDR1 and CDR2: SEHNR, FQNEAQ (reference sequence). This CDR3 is CASSLAGDPWTQYF. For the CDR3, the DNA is TGTGCCAGCAGCTTAGCGGGGGATCCGTGGACCCAGTACTTC.

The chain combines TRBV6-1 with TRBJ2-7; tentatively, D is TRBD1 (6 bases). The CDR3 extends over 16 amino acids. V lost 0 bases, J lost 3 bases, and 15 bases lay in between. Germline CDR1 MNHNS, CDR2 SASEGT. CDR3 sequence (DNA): TGTGCCAGCAGTGAAGCGCTGAGGACAGACTTCTACGAGCAGTACTTC. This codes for CASSEALRTDFYEQYF.

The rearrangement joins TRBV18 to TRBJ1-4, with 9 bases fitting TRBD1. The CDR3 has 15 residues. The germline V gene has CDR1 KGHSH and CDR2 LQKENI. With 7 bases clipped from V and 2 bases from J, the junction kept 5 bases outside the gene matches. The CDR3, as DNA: TGTGCCAGCTTGGGACAGGGTTCGACTAATGAAAAACTGTTTTTT. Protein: CASLGQGSTNEKLFF. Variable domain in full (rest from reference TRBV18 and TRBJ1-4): NAGVMQNPRHLVRRRGQEARLRCSPMKGHSHVYWYRQLPEEGLKFMVYLQKENIIDESGMPKERFSAEFPKEGPSILRIQQVVRGDSAAYFCASLGQGSTNEKLFFGSGTQLSVL.

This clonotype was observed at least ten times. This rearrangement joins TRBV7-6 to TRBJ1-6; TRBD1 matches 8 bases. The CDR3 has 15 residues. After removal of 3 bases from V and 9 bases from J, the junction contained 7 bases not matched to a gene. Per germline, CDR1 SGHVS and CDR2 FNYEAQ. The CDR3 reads CASSLTGDRSSPLHF. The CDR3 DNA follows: TGTGCCAGCAGCTTGACAGGGGATAGAAGTTCACCCCTCCACTTT.

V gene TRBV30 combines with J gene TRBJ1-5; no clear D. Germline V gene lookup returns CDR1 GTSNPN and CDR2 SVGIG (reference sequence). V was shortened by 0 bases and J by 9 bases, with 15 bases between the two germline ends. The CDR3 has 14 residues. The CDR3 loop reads CAWSVGPFERPQHF. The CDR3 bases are TGTGCCTGGAGTGTAGGACCCTTCGAGCGGCCCCAGCATTTT.

CDR3 sequence reads: CASFPDYRPGANVLTF. The CDR3 coding sequence is TGTGCCAGCTTCCCGGACTATCGCCCTGGGGCCAACGTCCTGACTTTC. This chain joins TRBV18 and TRBJ2-6, with a weak D call TRBD2 (6 bases). Looked up from germline, CDR1 is KGHSH and CDR2 is LQKENI. The V end was cut by 7 bases, the J end by 2 bases, with 15 bases between. This CDR3 has 16 amino acids. The variable domain in full, completed from reference TRBV18 and TRBJ2-6, reads NAGVMQNPRHLVRRRGQEARLRCSPMKGHSHVYWYRQLPEEGLKFMVYLQKENIIDESGMPKERFSAEFPKEGPSILRIQQVVRGDSAAYFCASFPDYRPGANVLTFGAGSRLTVL.

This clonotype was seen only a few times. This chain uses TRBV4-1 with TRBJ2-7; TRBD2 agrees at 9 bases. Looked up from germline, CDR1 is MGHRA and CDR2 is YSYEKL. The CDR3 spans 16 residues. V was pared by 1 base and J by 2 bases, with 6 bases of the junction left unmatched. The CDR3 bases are TGCGCCAGCAGCCAAGGACTAGCGGCGATAACCTACGAGCAGTACTTC. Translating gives CASSQGLAAITYEQYF.

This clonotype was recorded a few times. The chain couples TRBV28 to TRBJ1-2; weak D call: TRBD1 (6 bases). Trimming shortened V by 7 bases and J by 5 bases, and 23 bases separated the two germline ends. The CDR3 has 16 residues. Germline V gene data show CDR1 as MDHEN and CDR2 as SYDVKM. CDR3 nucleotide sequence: TGTGCCAGCATCCCAGCTCTCCTCAGGGGACCTTATGGCTACACCTTC. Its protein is CASIPALLRGPYGYTF.

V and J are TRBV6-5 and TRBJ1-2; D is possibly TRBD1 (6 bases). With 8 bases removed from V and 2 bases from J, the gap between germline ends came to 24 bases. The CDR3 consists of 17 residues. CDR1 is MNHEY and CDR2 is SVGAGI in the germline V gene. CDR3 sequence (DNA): TGTGCCAGCCGGGCGGGTCTTCGGAGGGGGTTCAACTATGGCTACACCTTC. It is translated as CASRAGLRRGFNYGYTF.

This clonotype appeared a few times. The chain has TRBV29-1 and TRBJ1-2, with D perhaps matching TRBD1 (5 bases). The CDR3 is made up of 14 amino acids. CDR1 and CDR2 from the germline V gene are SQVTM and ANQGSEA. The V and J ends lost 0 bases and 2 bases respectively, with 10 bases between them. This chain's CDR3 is CSVEDRDRNYGYTF. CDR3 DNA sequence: TGCAGCGTTGAAGACAGGGACCGAAACTATGGCTACACCTTC.

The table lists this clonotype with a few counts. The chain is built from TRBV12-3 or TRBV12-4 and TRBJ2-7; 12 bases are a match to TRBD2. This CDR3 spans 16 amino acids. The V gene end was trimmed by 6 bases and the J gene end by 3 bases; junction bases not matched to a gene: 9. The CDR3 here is CASSSRLAGALYEQYF. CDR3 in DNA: TGTGCCAGCAGCTCCCGACTAGCGGGGGCCCTCTACGAGCAGTACTTC.

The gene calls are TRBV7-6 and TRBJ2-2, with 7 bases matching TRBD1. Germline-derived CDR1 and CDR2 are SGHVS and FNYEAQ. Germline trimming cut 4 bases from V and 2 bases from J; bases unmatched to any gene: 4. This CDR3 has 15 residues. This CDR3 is CASSSDRENTGELFF. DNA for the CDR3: TGTGCCAGCAGCTCCGACAGGGAAAACACCGGGGAGCTGTTTTTT.

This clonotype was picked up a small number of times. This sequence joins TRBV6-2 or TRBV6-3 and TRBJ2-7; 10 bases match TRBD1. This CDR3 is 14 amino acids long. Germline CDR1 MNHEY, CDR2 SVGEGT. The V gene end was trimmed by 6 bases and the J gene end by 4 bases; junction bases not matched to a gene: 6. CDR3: CASRGTGDKYEQYF. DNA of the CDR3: TGTGCCAGCAGAGGGACAGGGGATAAGTACGAGCAGTACTTC.

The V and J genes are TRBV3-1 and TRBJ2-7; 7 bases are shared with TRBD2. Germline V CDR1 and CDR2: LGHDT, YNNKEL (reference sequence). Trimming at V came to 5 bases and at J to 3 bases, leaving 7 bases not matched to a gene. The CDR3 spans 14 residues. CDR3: CASSVGLDHYEQYF. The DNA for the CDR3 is TGTGCCAGCAGCGTAGGACTAGACCACTACGAGCAGTACTTC.

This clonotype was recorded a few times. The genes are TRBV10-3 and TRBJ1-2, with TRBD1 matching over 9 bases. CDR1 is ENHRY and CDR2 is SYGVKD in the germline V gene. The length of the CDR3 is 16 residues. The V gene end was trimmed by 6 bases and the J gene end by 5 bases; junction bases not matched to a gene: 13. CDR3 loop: CAIREVGDRERYGYTF. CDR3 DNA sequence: TGTGCCATCAGAGAAGTAGGGGACAGGGAGCGATATGGCTACACCTTC.

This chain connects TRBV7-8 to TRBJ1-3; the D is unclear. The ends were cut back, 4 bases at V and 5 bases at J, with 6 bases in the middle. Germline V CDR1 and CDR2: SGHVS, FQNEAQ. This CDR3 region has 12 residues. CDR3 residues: CASSSHRNTIYF. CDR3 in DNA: TGTGCCAGCAGCTCCCATCGAAACACCATATATTTT.

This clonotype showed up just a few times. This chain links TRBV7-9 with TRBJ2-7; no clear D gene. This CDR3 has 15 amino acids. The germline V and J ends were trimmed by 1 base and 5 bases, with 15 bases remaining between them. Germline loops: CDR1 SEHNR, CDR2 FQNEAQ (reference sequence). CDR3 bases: TGTGCCAGCAGCTTAGGGCAAGCTGTCCTGAACGAGCAGTACTTC. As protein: CASSLGQAVLNEQYF.